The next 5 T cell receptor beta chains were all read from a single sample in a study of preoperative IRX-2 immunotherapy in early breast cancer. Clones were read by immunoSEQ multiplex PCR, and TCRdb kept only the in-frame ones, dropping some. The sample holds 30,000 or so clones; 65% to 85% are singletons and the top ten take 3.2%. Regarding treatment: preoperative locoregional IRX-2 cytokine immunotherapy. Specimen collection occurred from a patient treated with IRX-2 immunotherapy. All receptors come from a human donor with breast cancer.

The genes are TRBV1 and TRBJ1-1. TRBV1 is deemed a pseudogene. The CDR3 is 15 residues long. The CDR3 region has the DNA TGCGCCAGCAGCCAAGTGCCCTCCAGCCGGGGTGAAGCTTTCTTT. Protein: CASSQVPSSRGEAFF.

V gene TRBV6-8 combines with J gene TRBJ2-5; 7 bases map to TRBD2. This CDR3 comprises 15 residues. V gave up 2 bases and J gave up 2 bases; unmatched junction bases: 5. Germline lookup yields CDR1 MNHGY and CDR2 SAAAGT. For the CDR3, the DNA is TGTGCCAGCAGTTACGTAGGGAGGGGACAAGAGACCCAGTACTTC. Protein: CASSYVGRGQETQYF.

CDR3 protein: CASSYGLGGKESQPQHF. The CDR3 DNA sequence: TGTGCCAGCAGTTACGGATTAGGGGGAAAAGAGTCTCAGCCCCAGCATTTT. The rearrangement uses TRBV6-8 and TRBJ1-5, with D maybe TRBD1 (6 bases). CDR3 size: 17 residues. From germline, CDR1 is MNHGY and CDR2 SAAAGT. V lost 2 bases, J lost 6 bases, and 20 bases lay in between.

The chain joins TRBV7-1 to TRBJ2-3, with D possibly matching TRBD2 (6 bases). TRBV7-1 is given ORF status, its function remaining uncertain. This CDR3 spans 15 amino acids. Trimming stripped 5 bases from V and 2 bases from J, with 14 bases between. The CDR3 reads CASSRDSRPTDTQYF. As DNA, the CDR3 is TGTGCCAGCAGCAGGGACTCCCGCCCCACAGATACGCAGTATTTT.

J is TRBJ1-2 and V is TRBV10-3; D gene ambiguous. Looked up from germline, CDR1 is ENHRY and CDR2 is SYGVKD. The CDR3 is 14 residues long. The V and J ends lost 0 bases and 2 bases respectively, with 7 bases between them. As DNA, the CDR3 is TGTGCCATCAGTGAGTCTCTGGGAAACTATGGCTACACCTTC. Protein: CAISESLGNYGYTF.